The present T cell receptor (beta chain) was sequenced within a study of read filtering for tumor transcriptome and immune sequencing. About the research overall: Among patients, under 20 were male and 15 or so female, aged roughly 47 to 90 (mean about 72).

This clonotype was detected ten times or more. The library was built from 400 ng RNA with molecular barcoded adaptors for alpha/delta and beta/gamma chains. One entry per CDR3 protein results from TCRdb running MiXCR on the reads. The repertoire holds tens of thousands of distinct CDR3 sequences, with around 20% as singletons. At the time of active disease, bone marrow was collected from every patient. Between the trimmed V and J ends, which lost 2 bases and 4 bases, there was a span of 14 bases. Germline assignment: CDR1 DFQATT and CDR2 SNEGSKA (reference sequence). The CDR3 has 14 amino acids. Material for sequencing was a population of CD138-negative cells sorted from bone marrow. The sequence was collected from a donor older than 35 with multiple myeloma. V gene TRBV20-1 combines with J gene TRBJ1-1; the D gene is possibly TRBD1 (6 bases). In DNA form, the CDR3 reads TGCAGTGCTAGAATATCGGGAGGGGGCACTGAAGCTTTCTTT. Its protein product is CSARISGGGTEAFF.